This TCR beta chain was sequenced during a study of tumor and adjacent non-tumor tissue in lung cancer. Study-level background: Stage I to III disease affected roughly 10 men and roughly five women aged about 30 to 85. Whole-study findings and limits: TCR diversity was significantly greater in tumor than normal lung tissue.

The library came from three nested PCR rounds adapted from ARM-PCR protocols. MiXCR was run by TCRdb on the multiplex PCR reads, yielding one entry per CDR3 protein. This sample has roughly 76,000 distinct CDR3 sequences, with roughly 75% found just once. A remark on this clonotype: The antigen is undetermined. The junction and the germline gene differ at one end; a read error may be behind it.

This sample's RNA came from whole unsorted tissue. Germline CDR1 reads LNHDA; CDR2 reads SQIVND (reference sequence). The CDR3 runs to 15 residues. This clonotype was obtained from a woman in her 70s with non-small cell lung cancer. The V and J genes are TRBV19 and TRBJ1-5, with 8 bases that match TRBD1. Material: lung tumor tissue. CDR3: CASSPTGARNQSQHF. CDR3 in DNA: TGTGCCAGTAGTCCGACAGGGGCTCGCAATCAGTCCCAGCATTTT.